The 31 T cell receptor beta chains below were found in one sample sequenced in a study of T cell clones after liver transplantation. Generated by immunoSEQ multiplex PCR, the TCRdb table keeps only in-frame clones and is missing some. The sample records roughly 20,000 clones, approximately 88% being singletons. The sample here was CD8+ T cells from blood, taken before liver transplant. These receptors were taken from a human donor who received a liver transplant.

This sequence joins TRBV27 and TRBJ2-1; 10 bases are shared with TRBD2. CDR1 is MNHEY and CDR2 is SMNVEV in the germline V gene (reference sequence). The junction had 8 bases not matched to a gene; V was cut back by 4 bases and J by 5 bases. CDR3 size: 16 residues. The CDR3 DNA sequence: TGTGCCAGCAGTTACCTTAGACTAGCGGGCCACAATGAGCAGTTCTTC. Protein: CASSYLRLAGHNEQFF.

The V and J genes are TRBV6-5 and TRBJ1-1; D is ambiguous. Germline V CDR1 and CDR2: MNHEY, SVGAGI. There are 14 residues in the CDR3. Trimming shortened V by 2 bases and J by 1 base, and 8 bases separated the two germline ends. The CDR3 nucleotides are TGTGCCAGCAGTTACGATGCCACGAACACTGAAGCTTTCTTT. Protein sequence: CASSYDATNTEAFF.

By its share, this clone is large. The CDR3: CASTPGPAGETQYF. The DNA for the CDR3 is TGTGCCAGTACCCCGGGGCCCGCCGGGGAGACCCAGTACTTC. This chain uses TRBV19 with TRBJ2-5; possibly TRBD1 or TRBD2 for D (5 bases each). The CDR3 runs to 14 residues. Trimming removed 7 bases at V and 5 bases at J, with 17 bases between. Germline V gene data show CDR1 as LNHDA and CDR2 as SQIVND (reference sequence).

The rearrangement joins TRBV6-1 to TRBJ2-3; 8 nucleotides agree with TRBD1. V lost 1 base, J lost 4 bases, and 7 bases stayed unmatched. Looked up from germline, CDR1 is MNHNS and CDR2 is SASEGT. This CDR3 has 16 residues. The CDR3 coding sequence is TGTGCCAGCAGTGAAGTGGGCAGGGGGCACGCAGATACGCAGTATTTT. It codes for CASSEVGRGHADTQYF.

V gene TRBV28 combines with J gene TRBJ1-2; TRBD1 agrees at 9 bases. V trimming: 10 bases; J trimming: 4 bases; junction bases outside the gene matches: 22. The CDR3 runs to 18 residues. The germline gives CDR1 MDHEN, CDR2 SYDVKM. CDR3 coding DNA: TGTGCCATCCGGATGAGTCAACCCGGGACAGGGACCCCCTATGGCTACACCTTC. This encodes CAIRMSQPGTGTPYGYTF.

This chain joins TRBV5-4 and TRBJ2-1, with 10 bases identical to TRBD2. CDR1 SGHNT and CDR2 YYREEE come from the germline V gene (reference sequence). V gave up 0 bases and J gave up 9 bases; unmatched junction bases: 0. This CDR3 is built from 13 residues. The CDR3 sequence is CASSLGLAGEQFF. DNA for the CDR3: TGTGCCAGCAGCTTGGGACTAGCGGGTGAGCAGTTCTTC. The full variable domain, in which reference TRBV5-4 and TRBJ2-1 provide the parts outside the CDR3, is ETGVTQSPTHLIKTRGQQVTLRCSSQSGHNTVSWYQQALGQGPQFIFQYYREEENGRGNFPPRFSGLQFPNYSSELNVNALELDDSALYLCASSLGLAGEQFFGPGTRLTVL.

The chain employs TRBV27 and TRBJ1-2; D gene unclear. The V gene's germline CDR1 is MNHEY and CDR2 SMNVEV (reference sequence). V lost 2 bases to trimming and J lost 1 base, with 11 bases between them. The CDR3 runs to 15 residues. The CDR3 is CASSLLGLGNYGYTF. Here the CDR3 DNA reads TGTGCCAGCAGTTTACTAGGGTTAGGTAACTATGGCTACACCTTC.

This clone was seen only a few times. This rearrangement joins TRBV19 to TRBJ1-4, with 8 bases lining up with TRBD1. V was clipped by 2 bases and J by 7 bases; unmatched bases: 6. Germline V lookup: CDR1 LNHDA, CDR2 SQIVND (reference sequence). The CDR3 is 15 amino acids. The CDR3 coding sequence is TGTGCCAGTAGTATACCAGGGACAGGAGGTGAAAAACTGTTTTTT. Translating it yields CASSIPGTGGEKLFF.

The chain combines TRBV28 with TRBJ1-1; D is ambiguous. The CDR3 totals 14 residues. Trimming pared 1 base from V and 0 bases from J, leaving 6 bases between. CDR1 is MDHEN, CDR2 SYDVKM, per germline. This CDR3 reads CASSLSSMNTEAFF. The CDR3 bases are TGTGCCAGCAGTTTATCGTCAATGAACACTGAAGCTTTCTTT.

The chain has TRBV15 and TRBJ1-5, with a possible D match to TRBD1 (5 bases). Germline V gene lookup returns CDR1 LNHNV and CDR2 YYDKDF (reference sequence). The CDR3 runs 17 residues. Trimming shortened V by 0 bases and J by 5 bases, and 17 bases separated the two germline ends. CDR3 nucleotide sequence: TGTGCCACCAGCAGAGATCTTAGGGTAGGGGAGGATCAGCCCCAGCATTTT. Translating it yields CATSRDLRVGEDQPQHF. Variable domain in full (rest from reference TRBV15 and TRBJ1-5): DAMVIQNPRYQVTQFGKPVTLSCSQTLNHNVMYWYQQKSSQAPKLLFHYYDKDFNNEADTPDNFQSRRPNTSFCFLDIRSPGLGDTAMYLCATSRDLRVGEDQPQHFGDGTRLSIL.

This clone is judged large. At one end, the junction sequence differs from germline, possibly due to a read error. The genes are TRBV2 and TRBJ2-1; 10 bases map to TRBD2. The germline CDR1 and CDR2 sequences are SNHLY and FYNNEI. This CDR3 has 15 residues. CDR3 sequence reads: CAGSSPSGSNNEQFF. The CDR3 DNA reads as TGTGCCGGCAGCTCCCCTAGCGGGAGTAACAATGAGCAGTTCTTC.

The chain recombines TRBV5-1 with TRBJ2-3; no reliable D call. V was trimmed by 10 bases and J by 2 bases, leaving 14 bases between them. In germline, CDR1 is SGHRS, CDR2 YFSETQ. This CDR3 is 13 amino acids long. The CDR3 loop is CAGGSRLTDTQYF. Written as DNA, the CDR3 is TGCGCCGGCGGATCCCGCCTCACAGATACGCAGTATTTT.

This clone was found a few times. The V gene is TRBV5-6, the J gene TRBJ2-5; TRBD1 matches at 7 bases. J was trimmed by 5 bases and V by 5 bases; bases with no gene match: 9. The CDR3 is 14 amino acids. CDR1 is SGHDT, CDR2 YYEEEE, per germline. The CDR3: CASRNQGGWETQYF. In DNA, the CDR3 is TGTGCCAGCAGAAACCAAGGGGGCTGGGAGACCCAGTACTTC.

The gene calls are TRBV27 and TRBJ2-7, with D possibly being TRBD2 (5 bases). The V gene's germline CDR1 is MNHEY and CDR2 SMNVEV (reference sequence). Trimming pared 8 bases from V and 2 bases from J, leaving 13 bases between. The CDR3 contains 13 residues. The CDR3 coding sequence is TGTGCCAGCGCCCGCTTGAGGGCCTACGAGCAGTACTTC. This codes for CASARLRAYEQYF.

CDR3: CASSQDGLAGVYTGELFF. The CDR3 DNA sequence: TGCGCCAGCAGCCAAGATGGCCTAGCGGGAGTGTACACCGGGGAGCTGTTTTTT. The rearrangement joins TRBV4-3 to TRBJ2-2; TRBD2 matches at 10 bases. This CDR3 comprises 18 residues. Germline trimming cut 0 bases from V and 3 bases from J; bases unmatched to any gene: 7. Germline assignment: CDR1 LGHNA and CDR2 YSLEER.

The rearrangement uses TRBV27 and TRBJ2-2, with D maybe TRBD2 (7 bases). The CDR3 is 14 residues long. Germline CDR1 and CDR2: MNHEY and SMNVEV (reference sequence). Trimming shortened V by 7 bases and J by 4 bases, and 13 bases separated the two germline ends. The CDR3 region is CASKGGLPTGELFF. As DNA, the CDR3 is TGTGCCAGCAAGGGGGGGCTTCCCACCGGGGAGCTGTTTTTT.

This clone showed up just once. The chain recombines TRBV15 with TRBJ1-2; TRBD1 might be the D (5 bases). CDR3 length: 14 amino acids. Germline CDR1 and CDR2: LNHNV and YYDKDF (reference sequence). The germline V and J ends were trimmed by 6 bases and 2 bases, with 13 bases remaining between them. CDR3 sequence reads: CATRFMGENYGYTF. Here the CDR3 DNA reads TGTGCCACCAGATTTATGGGGGAGAACTATGGCTACACCTTC.

This clone was recorded only once. The chain joins TRBV5-1 to TRBJ2-7, with 7 bases fitting TRBD2. This CDR3 is built from 15 residues. Germline values: CDR1 SGHRS, CDR2 YFSETQ. V shed 2 bases and J 1 base; nucleotides not matched to a gene: 6. The CDR3 loop is CASSFGAGASYEQYF. The DNA of the CDR3 is TGCGCCAGCAGCTTCGGGGCGGGAGCATCCTACGAGCAGTACTTC.

By share, this clone counts as medium-sized (0.01 to 0.1%). The rearrangement uses TRBV7-9 and TRBJ1-5; TRBD1 matches at 7 bases. The ends lost 5 bases at V and 5 bases at J; junction bases unmatched: 9. The CDR3 spans 15 residues. Germline CDR1 SEHNR, CDR2 FQNEAQ (reference sequence). DNA of the CDR3: TGTGCCAGCAGCCCAACAGGGGCGGGGGATCAGCCCCAGCATTTT. This translates into CASSPTGAGDQPQHF.

This clone showed up just once. The chain uses TRBV15 and TRBJ2-1; D gene unclear. The CDR3 spans 15 residues. CDR1 is LNHNV, CDR2 YYDKDF, per germline (reference sequence). Trimming removed 0 bases from V and 1 base from J, with 7 bases in between. In DNA, the CDR3 is TGTGCCACCAGCAGAGATCAGGCGTCCTACAATGAGCAGTTCTTC. This sequence encodes CATSRDQASYNEQFF.

The V call is TRBV5-1, the J call TRBJ2-7; the D is unclear. CDR1 is SGHRS and CDR2 is YFSETQ in the germline V gene. The CDR3 is 14 residues long. With 0 bases removed from V and 2 bases from J, the gap between germline ends came to 9 bases. The CDR3 nucleotides read TGCGCCAGCAGCTTGGACAGACGAGCCTACGAGCAGTACTTC. This encodes CASSLDRRAYEQYF.

This clone appeared once. The chain employs TRBV11-2 and TRBJ2-2, with D possibly matching TRBD2 (6 bases). The CDR3 sequence is 14 residues long. V gave up 4 bases and J gave up 0 bases, with 6 bases separating them. CDR1 is SGHAT, CDR2 FQNNGV, per germline. CDR3 sequence: CASSWDSNTGELFF. In nucleotides, the CDR3 is TGTGCCAGCAGCTGGGACTCGAACACCGGGGAGCTGTTTTTT. Using reference TRBV11-2 and TRBJ2-2 for the parts outside the CDR3, the full variable domain is EAGVAQSPRYKIIEKRQSVAFWCNPISGHATLYWYQQILGQGPKLLIQFQNNGVVDDSQLPKDRFSAERLKGVDSTLKIQPAKLEDSAVYLCASSWDSNTGELFFGEGSRLTVL.

The chain links TRBV29-1 to TRBJ2-1; D gene ambiguous. This CDR3 has 13 residues. Germline V gene lookup returns CDR1 SQVTM and CDR2 ANQGSEA. Trimming removed 4 bases from V and 6 bases from J, with 13 bases in between. This CDR3 is CSVVSLERNEQFF. CDR3 in DNA: TGCAGCGTTGTCTCATTAGAGCGCAATGAGCAGTTCTTC.

V usage is TRBV6-5 and J usage is TRBJ2-7; D call uncertain. The CDR3 extends over 15 amino acids. Trimming shortened V by 0 bases and J by 6 bases, and 15 bases separated the two germline ends. Germline CDR1 and CDR2: MNHEY and SVGAGI. The CDR3 loop reads CASSYSISFLGEQYF. The CDR3 coding sequence is TGTGCCAGCAGTTACTCTATCTCGTTTCTGGGCGAGCAGTACTTC.

V is TRBV18 and J is TRBJ2-7, with D perhaps TRBD1 (6 bases). The CDR3 has 15 amino acids. From germline, CDR1 is KGHSH and CDR2 LQKENI. Trimming stripped 4 bases from V and 3 bases from J, with 16 bases between. The CDR3 region has the DNA TGTGCCAGCTCACTTGACGGGACACCTAGCTACGAGCAGTACTTC. Its protein product is CASSLDGTPSYEQYF.

The chain has TRBV10-2 and TRBJ1-2; unclear D gene. The CDR3 has 13 amino acids. The germline V and J ends were trimmed by 0 bases and 4 bases, with 6 bases remaining between them. In germline, CDR1 is WSHSY, CDR2 SAAADI. In DNA, the CDR3 is TGCGCCAGCAGTGAGTCTTTAAGCTATGGCTACACCTTC. It is translated as CASSESLSYGYTF.

The chain recombines TRBV7-6 with TRBJ2-7, with D perhaps TRBD1 (6 bases). Germline CDR1 SGHVS, CDR2 FNYEAQ. CDR3 length equals 15 residues. The ends were cut back, 3 bases at V and 5 bases at J, with 17 bases in the middle. CDR3 DNA sequence: TGTGCCAGCAGCTTTCAGACAGGTATGCAGGACGAGCAGTACTTC. As protein: CASSFQTGMQDEQYF.

The rearrangement uses TRBV28 and TRBJ2-3; 9 nucleotides agree with TRBD1. The CDR3 is 14 amino acids. V shed 5 bases and J 8 bases; nucleotides not matched to a gene: 8. Germline CDR1 reads MDHEN; CDR2 reads SYDVKM. CDR3 nucleotides: TGTGCCAGCAGTCCATCGGACAGGGGAGCTACGCAGTATTTT. The encoded protein is CASSPSDRGATQYF.

The CDR3 nucleotides are TGTGCCAGCAGCTTGGGGTATGAAAAACTGTTTTTT. Protein product: CASSLGYEKLFF. The rearrangement links TRBV7-9 to TRBJ1-4; unclear D gene. The V end lost 3 bases, the J end lost 6 bases, and 5 bases lay between the germline ends. Germline V gene data show CDR1 as SEHNR and CDR2 as FQNEAQ (reference sequence). The CDR3 runs 12 residues.

This clone was detected only once. The chain combines TRBV14 with TRBJ2-1, with unresolved D. CDR3 length: 13 amino acids. CDR1 and CDR2 from the germline V gene are SGHDN and FVKESK. Trimming left V 4 bases short and J 9 bases short, with 13 bases between. CDR3 DNA sequence: TGTGCCAGCAGCCCCTGGGGTTCATTTGAGCAGTTCTTC. This encodes CASSPWGSFEQFF.

The chain has TRBV29-1 and TRBJ2-7; the match to TRBD2 covers 7 bases. Germline loops: CDR1 SQVTM, CDR2 ANQGSEA. V trimming: 6 bases; J trimming: 9 bases; junction bases outside the gene matches: 11. The CDR3 totals 12 residues. The DNA for the CDR3 is TGCAGCGTGGGAGGGACTCCCCACGGGCAGTACTTC. Amino acid sequence: CSVGGTPHGQYF.